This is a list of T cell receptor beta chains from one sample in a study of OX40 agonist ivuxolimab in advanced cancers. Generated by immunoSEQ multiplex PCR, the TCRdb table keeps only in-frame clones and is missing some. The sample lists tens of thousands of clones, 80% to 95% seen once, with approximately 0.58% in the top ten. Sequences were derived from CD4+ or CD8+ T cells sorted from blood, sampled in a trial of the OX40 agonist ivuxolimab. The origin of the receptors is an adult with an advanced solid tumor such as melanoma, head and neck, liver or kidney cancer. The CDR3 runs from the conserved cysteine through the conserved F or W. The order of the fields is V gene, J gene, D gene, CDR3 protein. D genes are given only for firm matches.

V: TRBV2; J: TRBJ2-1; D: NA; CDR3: CATNGGEGYNEQFF
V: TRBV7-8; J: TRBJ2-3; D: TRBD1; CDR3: CASSPGGSATDTQYF
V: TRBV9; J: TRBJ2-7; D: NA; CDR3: CASSVSTGDYGEQYF
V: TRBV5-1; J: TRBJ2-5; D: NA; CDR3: CASSAGGQETQYF
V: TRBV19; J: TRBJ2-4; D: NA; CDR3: CASSPSARRYNIQYF
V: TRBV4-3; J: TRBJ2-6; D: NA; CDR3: CASSLQGLNVLTF
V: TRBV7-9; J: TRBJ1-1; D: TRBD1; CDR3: CASTAPGTVNTEAFF
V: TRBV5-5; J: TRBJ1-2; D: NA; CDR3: CASNDDRFGYTF
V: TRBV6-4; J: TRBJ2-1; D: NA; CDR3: CASSEAILTEQFF
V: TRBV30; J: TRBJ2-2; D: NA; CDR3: CALRGSGELFF
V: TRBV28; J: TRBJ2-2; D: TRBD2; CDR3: CAIRAGGPAGELFF
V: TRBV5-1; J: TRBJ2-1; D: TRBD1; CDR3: CASSLGAGTGHYNEQFF
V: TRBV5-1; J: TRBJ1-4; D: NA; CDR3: CASSLGRVATNEKLFF
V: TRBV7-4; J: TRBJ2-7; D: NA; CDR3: CASSIPGGRDGYEQYF
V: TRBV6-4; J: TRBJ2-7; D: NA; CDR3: CASATDAGGEQYF
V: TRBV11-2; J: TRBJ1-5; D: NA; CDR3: CASSFSLGQPQHF
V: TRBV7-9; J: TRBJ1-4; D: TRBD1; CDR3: CASSTDRGRLFF
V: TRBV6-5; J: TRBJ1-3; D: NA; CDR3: CASAISSGNTIYF
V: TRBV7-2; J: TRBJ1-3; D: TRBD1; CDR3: CASSSPLGTGDGNTIYF
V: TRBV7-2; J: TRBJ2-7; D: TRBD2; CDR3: CASRRGLAGNRVDEQYF
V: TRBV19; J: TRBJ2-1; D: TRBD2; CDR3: CASSTENWGGNEQFF
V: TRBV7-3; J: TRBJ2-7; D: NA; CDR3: CASSLTGAVEQYF
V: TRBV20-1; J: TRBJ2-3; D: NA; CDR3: CSASRAETQYF
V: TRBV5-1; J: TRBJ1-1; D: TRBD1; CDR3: CASTLTGAQGTEAFF
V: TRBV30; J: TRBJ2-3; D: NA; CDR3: CAWSRQITDTQYF
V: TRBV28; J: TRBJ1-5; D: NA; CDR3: CASRFFTGTIYSNQPQHF
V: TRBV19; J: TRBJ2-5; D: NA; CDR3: CASSIGPKQETQYF
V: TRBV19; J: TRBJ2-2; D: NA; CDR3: CASTSNGGSGELFF
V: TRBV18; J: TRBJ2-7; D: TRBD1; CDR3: CASSPRNRGQVEQYF
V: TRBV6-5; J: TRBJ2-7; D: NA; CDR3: CASIDRGGEQYF
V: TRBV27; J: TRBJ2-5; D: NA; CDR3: CASSFFSGQGETQYF
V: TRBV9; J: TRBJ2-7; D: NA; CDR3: CASSVDPEPAASSYEQYF
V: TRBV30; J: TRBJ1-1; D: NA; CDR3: CACTQEGTGTEAFF
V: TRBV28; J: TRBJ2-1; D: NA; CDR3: CASSLSLQGPFNEQFF
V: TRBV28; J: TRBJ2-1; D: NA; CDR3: CASRTVYNEQFF
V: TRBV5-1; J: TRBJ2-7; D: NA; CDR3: CASSLYRGALYEQYF
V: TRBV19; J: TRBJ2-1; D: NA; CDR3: CASSMGQSTYNEQFF
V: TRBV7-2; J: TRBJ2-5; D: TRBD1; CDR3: CASSFGQENQETQYF
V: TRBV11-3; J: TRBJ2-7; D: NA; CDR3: CASSPLSEQYF
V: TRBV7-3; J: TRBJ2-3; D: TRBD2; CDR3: CASSRGLAGGPSTDTQYF
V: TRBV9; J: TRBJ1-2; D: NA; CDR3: CASSVGATGGYTF
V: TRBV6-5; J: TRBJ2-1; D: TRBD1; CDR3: CASRFGQGVYNEQFF
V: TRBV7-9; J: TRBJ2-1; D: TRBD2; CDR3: CASSLAGGLQFF
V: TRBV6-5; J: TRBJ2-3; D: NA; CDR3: CASSSTLTGDTQYF
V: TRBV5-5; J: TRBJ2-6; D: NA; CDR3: CASSLGSGANVLTF
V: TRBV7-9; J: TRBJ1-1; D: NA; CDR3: CASSLVGEVTEAFF
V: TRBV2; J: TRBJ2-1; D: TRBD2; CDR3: CASSEGLAGGANEQFF
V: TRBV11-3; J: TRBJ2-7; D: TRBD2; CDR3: CASRPGLAGVYEQYF
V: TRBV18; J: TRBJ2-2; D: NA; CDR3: CASSPDTGELFF
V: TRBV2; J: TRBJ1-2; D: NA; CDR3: CASNARTEHGYTF
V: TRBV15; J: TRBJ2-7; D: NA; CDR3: CATSRIGASYEQYF
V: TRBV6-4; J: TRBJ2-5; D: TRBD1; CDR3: CASSDPGKGAGETQYF
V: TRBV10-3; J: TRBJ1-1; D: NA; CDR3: CAIRGAQNTEAFF
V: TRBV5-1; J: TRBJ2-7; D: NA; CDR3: CASSELTTHYEQYF
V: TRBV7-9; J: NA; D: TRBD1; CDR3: CASSQGQKDSYEQYF
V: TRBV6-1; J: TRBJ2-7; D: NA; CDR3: CASSPRTVSYEQYF